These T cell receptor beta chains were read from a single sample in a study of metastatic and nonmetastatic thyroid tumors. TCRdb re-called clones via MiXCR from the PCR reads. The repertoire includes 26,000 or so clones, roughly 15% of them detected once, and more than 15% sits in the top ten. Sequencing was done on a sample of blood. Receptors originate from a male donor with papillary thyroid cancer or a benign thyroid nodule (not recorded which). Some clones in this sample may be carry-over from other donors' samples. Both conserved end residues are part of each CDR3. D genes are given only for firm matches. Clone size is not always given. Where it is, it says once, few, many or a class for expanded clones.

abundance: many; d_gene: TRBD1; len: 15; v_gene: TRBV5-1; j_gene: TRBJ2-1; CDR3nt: TGCGCCAGCAGCCTATCCGGGACAGGATACAATGAGCAGTTCTTC; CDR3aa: CASSLSGTGYNEQFF
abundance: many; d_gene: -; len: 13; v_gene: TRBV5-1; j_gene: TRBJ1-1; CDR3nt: TGCGCCAGCAGCGGGGGACGGGGGCGGCGAGCTTTCTTT; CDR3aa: CASSGGRGRRAFF
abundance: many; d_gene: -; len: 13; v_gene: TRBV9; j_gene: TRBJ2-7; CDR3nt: TGTGCCAACGACACGGACGGGTCCTACGAGCAGTACTTC; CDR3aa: CANDTDGSYEQYF
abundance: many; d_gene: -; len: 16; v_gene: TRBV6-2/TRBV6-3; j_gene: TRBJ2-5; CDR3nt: TGTGCCAGCAGTTACCCTTCGAGGGATATAAAAGAGACCCAGTACTTC; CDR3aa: CASSYPSRDIKETQYF
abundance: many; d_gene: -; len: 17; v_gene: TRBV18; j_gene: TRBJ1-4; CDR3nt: TGTGCCAGCTCACCATACCGATCCGGGGGAACTAATGAAAAACTGTTTTTT; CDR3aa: CASSPYRSGGTNEKLFF
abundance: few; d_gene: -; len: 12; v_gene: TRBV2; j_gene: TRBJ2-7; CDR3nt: TGTGCCAGTTCCGGGGGAACCTACGAGCAGTACTTC; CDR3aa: CASSGGTYEQYF
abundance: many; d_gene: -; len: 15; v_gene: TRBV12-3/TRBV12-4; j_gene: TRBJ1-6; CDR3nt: TGTGCCAGCAGGCTCCAAGGCTCCTATAATTCACCCCTCCACTTT; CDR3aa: CASRLQGSYNSPLHF
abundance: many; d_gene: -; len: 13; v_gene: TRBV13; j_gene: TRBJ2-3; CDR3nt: TGTGCCAGTCTGGCCCCGGGCACAGATACGCAGTATTTT; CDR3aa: CASLAPGTDTQYF
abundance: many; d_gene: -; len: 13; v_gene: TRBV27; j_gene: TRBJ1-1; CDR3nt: TGTGCCAGCAGTCCGGCAGCCAGGACTGAAGCTTTCTTT; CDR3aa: CASSPAARTEAFF
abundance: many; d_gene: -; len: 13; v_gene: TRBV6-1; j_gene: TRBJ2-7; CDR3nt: TGTGCCAGCAGTTATAACCGCAACTACGAGCAGTACTTC; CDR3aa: CASSYNRNYEQYF
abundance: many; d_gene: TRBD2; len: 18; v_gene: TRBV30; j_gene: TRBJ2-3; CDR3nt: TGTGCCTGGAGTACCCTAGGGCCTAGCGGGGGGGGCACAGATACGCAGTATTTT; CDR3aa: CAWSTLGPSGGGTDTQYF
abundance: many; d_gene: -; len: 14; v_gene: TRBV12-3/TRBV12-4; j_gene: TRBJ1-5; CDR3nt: TGTGCCAGCAGCCGAGGAGCAGGCAATCAGCCCCAGCATTTT; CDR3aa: CASSRGAGNQPQHF
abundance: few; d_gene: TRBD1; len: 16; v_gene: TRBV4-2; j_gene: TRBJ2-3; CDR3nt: TGTGCCAGCAGCGTAGGGACAGGGGGAAACACAGATACGCAGTATTTT; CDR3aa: CASSVGTGGNTDTQYF
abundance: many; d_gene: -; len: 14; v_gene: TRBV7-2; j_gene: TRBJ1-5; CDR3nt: TGTGCCAGCTCCCCGGGGTATAGCAATCAGCCCCAGCATTTT; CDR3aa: CASSPGYSNQPQHF
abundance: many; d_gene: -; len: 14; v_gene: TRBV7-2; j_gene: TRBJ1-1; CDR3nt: TGTGCCAGCAGCCCTTTGAGCCAGAACACTGAAGCTTTCTTT; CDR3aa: CASSPLSQNTEAFF
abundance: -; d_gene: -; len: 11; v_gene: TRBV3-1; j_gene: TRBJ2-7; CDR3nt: TGTGCCAGCAGCCAGGATAACGAGCAGTACTTC; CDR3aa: CASSQDNEQYF
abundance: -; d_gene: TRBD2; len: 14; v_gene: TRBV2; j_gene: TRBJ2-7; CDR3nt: TGTGCCAGCAGTCGTGCCGGGACTACCTACGAGCAGTACTTC; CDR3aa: CASSRAGTTYEQYF
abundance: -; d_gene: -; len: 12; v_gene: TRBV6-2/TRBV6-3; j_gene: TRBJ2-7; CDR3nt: TGTGCCAGCAGTAACCTCACCGGCGAGCAGTACTTC; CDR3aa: CASSNLTGEQYF
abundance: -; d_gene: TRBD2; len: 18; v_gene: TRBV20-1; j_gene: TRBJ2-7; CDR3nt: TGCAGTGCTAGAGATCCCTGGACTAGCGGGAGTACTGGTGACGAGCAGTACTTC; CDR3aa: CSARDPWTSGSTGDEQYF
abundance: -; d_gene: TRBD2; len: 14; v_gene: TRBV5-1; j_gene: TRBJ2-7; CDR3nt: TGCGCCAGCAGCTTGAGCGGGATCACTGCCGAGCCGTACTTC; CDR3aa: CASSLSGITAEPYF
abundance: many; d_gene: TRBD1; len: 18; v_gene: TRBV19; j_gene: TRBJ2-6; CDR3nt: TGTGCCAGTAGTATCCGGACAGGGGCTAGCTCTGGGGCCAACGTCCTGACTTTC; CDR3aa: CASSIRTGASSGANVLTF
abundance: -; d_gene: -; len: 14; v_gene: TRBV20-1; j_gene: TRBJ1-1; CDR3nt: TGCAGTGTAGGCCGCTTTGGGGTGTACACTGAAGCTTTCTTT; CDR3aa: CSVGRFGVYTEAFF
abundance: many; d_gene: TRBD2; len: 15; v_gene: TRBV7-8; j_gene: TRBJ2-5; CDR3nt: TGTGCCAGCAGGGTAGCGGGACAACCCGGGGAGACCCAGTACTTC; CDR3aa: CASRVAGQPGETQYF
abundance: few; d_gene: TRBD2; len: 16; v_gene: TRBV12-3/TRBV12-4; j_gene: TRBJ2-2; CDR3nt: TGTGCCAGCAGTTTCTCGGGGGAGGGGAGAACCGGGGAGCTGTTTTTT; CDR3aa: CASSFSGEGRTGELFF
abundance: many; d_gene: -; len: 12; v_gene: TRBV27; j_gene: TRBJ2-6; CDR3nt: TGTGCCAGCCCTTCTGGGGCCAACGTCCTGACTTTC; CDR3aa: CASPSGANVLTF
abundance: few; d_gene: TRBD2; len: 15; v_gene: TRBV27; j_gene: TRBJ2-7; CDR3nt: TGTGCCAGCAGCCCCCTAGGACTAGCGAGTTTAGAGCAGTACTTC; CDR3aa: CASSPLGLASLEQYF
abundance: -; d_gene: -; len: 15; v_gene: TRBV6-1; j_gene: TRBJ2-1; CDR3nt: TGTGCCAGCAGTGAAGGGGGCATACTTTGGACAGTTTCGTTCTTC; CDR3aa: CASSEGGILWTVSFF
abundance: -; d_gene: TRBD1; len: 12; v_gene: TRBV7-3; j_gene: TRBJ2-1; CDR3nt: TGTGCCAGCATCCCCGGGACAGGCCGTCAGTTCTTC; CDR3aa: CASIPGTGRQFF
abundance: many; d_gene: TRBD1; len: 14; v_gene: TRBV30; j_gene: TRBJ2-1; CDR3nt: TGTGCCTGGAGCGAGGGGGCCGGGTACAATGAGCAGTTCTTC; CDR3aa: CAWSEGAGYNEQFF
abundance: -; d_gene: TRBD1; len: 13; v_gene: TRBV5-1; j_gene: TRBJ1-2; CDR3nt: TGCGCCAGCAGCTCAACAGGGGAGGGTGGCTACACCTTC; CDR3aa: CASSSTGEGGYTF
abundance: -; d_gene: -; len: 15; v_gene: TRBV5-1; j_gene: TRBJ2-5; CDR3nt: TGCGCCAGCCTTGAGGAGGAGGGCGCTATGGAGACCCAGTACTTC; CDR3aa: CASLEEEGAMETQYF
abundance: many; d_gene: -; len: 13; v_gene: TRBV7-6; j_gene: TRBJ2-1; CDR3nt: TGTGCCAGCAGCTGGAGGTTTAGCAATGAGCAGTTCTTC; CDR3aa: CASSWRFSNEQFF